This T cell receptor (beta chain) comes out of a study of T cells in Graves' hyperthyroidism and ophthalmopathy. Study context: Initial diagnosis, before any treatment, was when peripheral blood was collected.

CDR1 is SGDLS and CDR2 is YYNGEE in the germline V gene. The CDR3 covers 14 residues. V gave up 4 bases and J gave up 2 bases, with 13 bases separating them. The investigators amplified TCR beta CDR3 regions from RNA transcripts. Using the HTBI primer set, a first-round RT-PCR was run on the TCR CDR3. Each CDR3 protein gets one entry after TCRdb re-called the multiplex PCR reads with MiXCR. In the table there are approximately 430,000 distinct CDR3 sequences, less than 20% of which are singletons. No progression to ophthalmopathy during 18 months of follow-up defined stable disease. Aged 18 to 65, the patients had hyperthyroidism that was newly diagnosed and had lasted under 2 months.

The sample was blood. The chain is built from TRBV9 and TRBJ2-7, with TRBD1 as a possible D gene (5 bases). The sequence was collected from a woman in her late teens or twenties with Graves' hyperthyroidism. CDR3 sequence: CASSPGHSTYEQYF. The DNA of the CDR3 is TGTGCCAGCAGCCCAGGACACTCGACCTACGAGCAGTACTTC.